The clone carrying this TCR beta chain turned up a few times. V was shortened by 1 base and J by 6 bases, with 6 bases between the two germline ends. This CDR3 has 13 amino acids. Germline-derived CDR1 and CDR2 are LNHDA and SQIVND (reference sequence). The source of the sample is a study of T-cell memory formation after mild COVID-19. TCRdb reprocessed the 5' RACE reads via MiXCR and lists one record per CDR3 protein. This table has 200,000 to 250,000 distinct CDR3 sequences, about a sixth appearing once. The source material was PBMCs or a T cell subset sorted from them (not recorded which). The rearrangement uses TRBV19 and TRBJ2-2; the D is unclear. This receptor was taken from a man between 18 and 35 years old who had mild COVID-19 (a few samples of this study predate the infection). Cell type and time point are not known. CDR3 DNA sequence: TGTGCCAGTAGTATAGGATATTCCGGGGAGCTGTTTTTT. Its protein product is CASSIGYSGELFF.